Listed below are T cell receptor beta chains from one sample, sequenced in a study of control samples from healthy donors and cancer patients. The assay was immunoSEQ multiplex PCR, and TCRdb's table has in-frame clones only and misses some. This table has tens of thousands of clones, 91% appearing once. Sequenced sample: blood. The receptor set was obtained from a man aged 30 to 39 in good health. CDR3s leave out the opening cysteine and the closing phenylalanine or tryptophan. The size field is filled for only some rows; it gives once, few, many or a size class.

TRBJ1-6	TRBV18	NA	ASSPMEQGGNSPLH
TRBJ2-1	TRBV19	NA	ASSMGGYEQF
TRBJ1-4	TRBV10-3	NA	ATSGGANEKLF
TRBJ1-2	TRBV28	once	ASSFRTYYGYT
TRBJ2-5	TRBV18	few	ASSPGTGRETQY
TRBJ2-3	TRBV11-2	NA	ASSLVVTGGTDTQY
TRBJ2-3	TRBV4-1	NA	ASSQDKGASTDTQY
TRBJ2-4	TRBV7-6	NA	ASSPRDTAKNIQY
TRBJ1-5	TRBV9	NA	ASSVGKCLDNQPQH
TRBJ2-7	TRBV2	NA	ASSVWTGVDEQY
TRBJ1-1	TRBV11-2	once	ASSLVRGAF
TRBJ1-1	TRBV4-3	NA	ASSRGWTEAF
TRBJ2-7	TRBV29-1	NA	SVEIKGYEQY
TRBJ2-3	TRBV15	NA	ATSPTSVTQY
TRBJ2-1	TRBV5-6	NA	ASSWPGTVNEQF
TRBJ1-5	TRBV21-1	few	ASSPIGGTLSNQPQH
TRBJ1-2	TRBV5-1	NA	ASSLGGNGYT
TRBJ1-2	TRBV28	NA	ASSAGGGGSVEGYT
TRBJ2-7	TRBV6-1	NA	ASSEAGLAGRYEQY
TRBJ2-3	TRBV7-2	NA	ASTPRGGAGGRYTQY
TRBJ2-1	TRBV14	NA	ASSQVGAGGRNEQF
TRBJ2-7	TRBV27	NA	ASSKLTPTGAYEQY
TRBJ2-5	TRBV11-1	once	ASSLAAFQETQY
TRBJ2-5	TRBV19	NA	ASSRVGNQETQY
TRBJ1-2	TRBV11-2	NA	ASRRSDSFGGYT
TRBJ2-7	TRBV5-1	NA	ASSPTSGRGEQY
TRBJ1-5	TRBV6-6	NA	ASSYPGTGRGQPQH
TRBJ1-4	TRBV19	NA	ASSIQGANEKLF
TRBJ1-2	TRBV4-3	once	ASSQDLGTEYGYT
TRBJ2-3	TRBV5-1	NA	ASSLSTDDTQY
TRBJ2-2	TRBV5-1	NA	ASGEGSSNTGELF
TRBJ1-1	TRBV18	NA	ASSPGRGAEAF
TRBJ1-6	TRBV27	NA	ASSLSQGFVNSPLH
TRBJ1-6	TRBV6-5	NA	ASEHPRNSPLH
TRBJ1-2	TRBV25-1	few	ASSAQWDTSDYGYT
TRBJ2-1	TRBV11-2	NA	ASSYEAGIFYNEQF
TRBJ2-1	TRBV5-8	NA	ASSLTGGVEQF
TRBJ1-5	TRBV5-6	NA	ASSLAGSRPQH
TRBJ2-5	TRBV30	NA	AWSGEATQY
TRBJ2-7	TRBV21-1	NA	ASSKRADRGSTYEQY
TRBJ2-1	TRBV6-4	NA	ASSDLTSYNEQF
TRBJ2-1	TRBV7-8	NA	ASSSLIAGGRNEQF
TRBJ2-5	TRBV5-1	once	ASSLGSTGGQETQY
TRBJ1-5	TRBV28	NA	ASSFSQPQH